Below are 16 T cell receptor beta chains sequenced from a single sample in a study of T cell repertoires in cytomegalovirus infection. Each CDR3 protein is one row after TCRdb ran MiXCR on the reads. The table records around 140,000 distinct CDR3 sequences, roughly 6.5% of them present only once. The sample was PBMCs. The receptors shown here come from a human donor in good health (CMV status not recorded). Some clones in this sample may be carry-over from other donors' samples.

The J gene is TRBJ2-1, the V gene TRBV27; 10 bases align to TRBD2. The junction had 9 bases not matched to a gene; V was cut back by 2 bases and J by 5 bases. CDR1 is MNHEY and CDR2 is SMNVEV in the germline V gene (reference sequence). The CDR3 has 17 residues. The CDR3 DNA reads as TGTGCCAGCAGTTTAGGTCAAGCGGGGGGGTTCAACAATGAGCAGTTCTTC. It translates to CASSLGQAGGFNNEQFF.

V gene TRBV7-3 combines with J gene TRBJ2-2, with D possibly TRBD1 on 6 matching bases. V was pared by 4 bases and J by 1 base, with 13 bases between. CDR1 and CDR2 from the germline V gene are SGHTA and FQGTGA. The CDR3 has 16 amino acids. CDR3 nucleotides: TGTGCCAGCAGCTCGGCGACAGGCCTGAACACCGGGGAGCTGTTTTTT. Its translation is CASSSATGLNTGELFF.

This clonotype has a count of ten or more. This sequence joins TRBV28 and TRBJ1-5; TRBD1 matches at 7 bases. The CDR3 spans 14 residues. V lost 6 bases, J lost 4 bases, and 6 bases stayed unmatched. Germline V gene data show CDR1 as MDHEN and CDR2 as SYDVKM. CDR3 protein: CASRRQGGNQPQHF. The CDR3 DNA reads TGTGCCAGCAGGCGACAGGGCGGGAATCAGCCCCAGCATTTT.

This clonotype came up many times. The J gene is TRBJ2-7, the V gene TRBV7-2; 7 bases map to TRBD2. V was pared by 2 bases and J by 6 bases, with 10 bases of the junction left unmatched. Germline V lookup: CDR1 SGHTA, CDR2 FQGNSA. The CDR3 is 15 residues long. The CDR3 sequence: CASSLRGTIPGEQYF. In DNA, the CDR3 is TGTGCCAGCAGCTTACGGGGGACTATTCCCGGCGAGCAGTACTTC.

This clonotype was detected many times. This rearrangement joins TRBV29-1 to TRBJ2-4; TRBD1 agrees at 12 bases. The CDR3 spans 13 residues. The germline CDR1 and CDR2 sequences are SQVTM and ANQGSEA. J gave up 9 bases and V 6 bases, and 6 bases lay outside the gene matches. The CDR3 DNA reads TGCAGCGTCAAGGGACAGGGGGCATTCATTCAGTACTTC. This sequence encodes CSVKGQGAFIQYF.

With regard to this clonotype: This sequence may be a read error, since a much larger clone differs from it by one base. Here the CDR3 omits its conserved ending phenylalanine or tryptophan, so a read error is the likely source. The chain uses TRBV7-6 and TRBJ1-1; D ambiguous. This CDR3 comprises 15 residues. V was cut by 2 bases and J by 4 bases, with 14 bases left in between. From germline, CDR1 is SGHVS and CDR2 FNYEAQ. The CDR3, as DNA: TGTGCCAGCAGCTTAAACGGTGGGATGGGCACTGAAGCTTTCGTT. Residues: CASSLNGGMGTEAFV.

The J gene is TRBJ2-4, the V gene TRBV20-1; TRBD1 aligns across 9 bases. The CDR3 extends over 13 amino acids. Germline V gives CDR1 DFQATT, CDR2 SNEGSKA (reference sequence). Trimming took 6 bases from V and 6 from J; bases not matched to a gene: 6. The CDR3 sequence: CSARPGQGNIQYF. The DNA for the CDR3 is TGCAGTGCCCGACCGGGACAGGGAAACATTCAGTACTTC.

This clonotype showed up many times. The rearrangement links TRBV11-2 to TRBJ2-1; no clear D gene. Germline V gene data show CDR1 as SGHAT and CDR2 as FQNNGV. The length of the CDR3 is 18 residues. V was clipped by 0 bases and J by 3 bases, with 18 bases between them. CDR3 bases: TGTGCCAGCAGCTTAGATCCGCTTACAGTTTACTTCTACAATGAGCAGTTCTTC. Protein sequence: CASSLDPLTVYFYNEQFF.

This clonotype appeared many times. V is TRBV7-2 and J is TRBJ2-5, with D unclear. V lost 1 base and J lost 5, with 14 bases in between. Germline CDR1 reads SGHTA; CDR2 reads FQGNSA. The CDR3 covers 15 residues. CDR3 in amino acids: CASSLVGSLGETQYF. The CDR3 bases are TGTGCCAGCAGCTTAGTGGGGTCCCTCGGGGAGACCCAGTACTTC.

This clonotype has ten or more counts. The V gene is TRBV7-9, the J gene TRBJ2-2, with D perhaps TRBD1 (6 bases). CDR1 and CDR2 from the germline V gene are SEHNR and FQNEAQ (reference sequence). Trimming took 4 bases from V and 0 from J, leaving 12 bases between them. The CDR3 is 16 amino acids. CDR3 nucleotides: TGTGCCAGCAGCTCAAGACAGGCCGCGAACACCGGGGAGCTGTTTTTT. Protein product: CASSSRQAANTGELFF.

In this sample, this clonotype turned up many times. The rearrangement joins TRBV19 to TRBJ2-1; no firm D call. CDR1 is LNHDA, CDR2 SQIVND, per germline (reference sequence). This CDR3 has 15 amino acids. V was cut by 0 bases and J by 0 bases, with 6 bases left in between. The CDR3 reads CASSIDLSSYNEQFF. The CDR3 nucleotides are TGTGCCAGTAGTATAGATCTATCCTCCTACAATGAGCAGTTCTTC.

This chain links TRBV3-1 with TRBJ2-1, with D possibly matching TRBD1 (6 bases). The CDR3 totals 14 residues. V was trimmed by 3 bases and J by 8 bases, leaving 14 bases between them. Looked up from germline, CDR1 is LGHDT and CDR2 is YNNKEL (reference sequence). The CDR3: CASSHYRDGDEQFF. For the CDR3, the DNA is TGTGCCAGCAGCCACTACAGGGATGGGGATGAGCAGTTCTTC.

CDR3 nucleotides: TGTGCCAGCAGCCGGGACGGCTATGGCTACACCTTC. Encoded protein: CASSRDGYGYTF. The gene calls are TRBV2 and TRBJ1-2; possibly TRBD1 for D (5 bases). The CDR3 runs to 12 residues. With 6 bases removed from V and 4 bases from J, the gap between germline ends came to 9 bases. CDR1 is SNHLY, CDR2 FYNNEI, per germline. The full variable domain, completed using reference TRBV2 and TRBJ1-2, is EPEVTQTPSHQVTQMGQEVILRCVPISNHLYFYWYRQILGQKVEFLVSFYNNEISEKSEIFDDQFSVERPDGSNFTLKIRSTKLEDSAMYFCASSRDGYGYTFGSGTRLTVV.

This clonotype has ten or more counts. The V and J genes are TRBV7-2 and TRBJ1-2; 7 bases line up with TRBD1. Germline V lookup: CDR1 SGHTA, CDR2 FQGNSA. CDR3 size: 12 residues. The V segment lost 1 base and the J segment 13 bases; nucleotides outside the gene matches: 6. CDR3 sequence (DNA): TGTGCCAGCAGCTTAGATGGGACAGCCCGCACCTTC. Translation gives CASSLDGTARTF.

This clonotype came up many times. Relative to the germline gene, one junction end is altered; a read error may explain this. The chain has TRBV2 and TRBJ2-5; tentatively, D is TRBD1 (6 bases). The CDR3 has 16 amino acids. CDR1 is SNHLY, CDR2 FYNNEI, per germline. CDR3 DNA: TGTGCCAGCAGCGAAGCAGGGGCAGGGAGACAAGAGACCCAGTACTTC. Protein product: CASSEAGAGRQETQYF.

V gene TRBV19 combines with J gene TRBJ2-1; 8 nucleotides match TRBD1. Per the germline V gene, CDR1 is LNHDA and CDR2 is SQIVND (reference sequence). The CDR3 contains 15 residues. The V and J ends lost 1 base and 1 base, in that order; junction bases with no gene match: 0. CDR3 sequence (DNA): TGTGCCAGTAGTATAGGGACAGGGTCCTACAATGAGCAGTTCTTC. It is translated as CASSIGTGSYNEQFF.